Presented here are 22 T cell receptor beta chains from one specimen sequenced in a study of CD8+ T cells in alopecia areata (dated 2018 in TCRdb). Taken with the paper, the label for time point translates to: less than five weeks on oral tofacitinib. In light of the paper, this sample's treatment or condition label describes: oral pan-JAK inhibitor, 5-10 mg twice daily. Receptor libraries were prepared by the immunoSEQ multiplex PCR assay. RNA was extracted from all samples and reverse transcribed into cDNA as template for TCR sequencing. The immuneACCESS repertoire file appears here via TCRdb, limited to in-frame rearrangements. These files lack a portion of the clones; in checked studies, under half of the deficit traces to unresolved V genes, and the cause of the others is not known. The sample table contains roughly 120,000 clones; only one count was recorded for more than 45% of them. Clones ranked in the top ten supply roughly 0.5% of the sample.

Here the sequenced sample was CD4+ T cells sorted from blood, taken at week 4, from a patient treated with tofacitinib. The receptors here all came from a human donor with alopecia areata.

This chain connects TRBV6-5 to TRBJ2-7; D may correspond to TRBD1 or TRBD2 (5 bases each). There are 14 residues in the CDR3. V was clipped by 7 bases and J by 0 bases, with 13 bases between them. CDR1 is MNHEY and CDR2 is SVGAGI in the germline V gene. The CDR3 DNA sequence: TGTGCCAGCACTGGGGCCGGGGCCTCCTACGAGCAGTACTTC. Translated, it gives CASTGAGASYEQYF.

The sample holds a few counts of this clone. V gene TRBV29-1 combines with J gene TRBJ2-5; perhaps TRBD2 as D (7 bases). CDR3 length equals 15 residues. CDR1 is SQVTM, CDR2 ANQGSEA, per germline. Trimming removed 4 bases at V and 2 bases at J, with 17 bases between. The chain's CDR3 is CSVVVAGAAQETQYF. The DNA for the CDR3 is TGCAGCGTTGTGGTGGCGGGGGCAGCTCAAGAGACCCAGTACTTC.

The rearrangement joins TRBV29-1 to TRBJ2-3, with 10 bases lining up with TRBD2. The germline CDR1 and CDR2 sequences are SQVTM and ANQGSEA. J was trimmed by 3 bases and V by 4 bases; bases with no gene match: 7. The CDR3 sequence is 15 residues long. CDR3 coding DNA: TGCAGCGTTGTTCTTAGCGGGGGGAAGACAGATACGCAGTATTTT. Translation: CSVVLSGGKTDTQYF.

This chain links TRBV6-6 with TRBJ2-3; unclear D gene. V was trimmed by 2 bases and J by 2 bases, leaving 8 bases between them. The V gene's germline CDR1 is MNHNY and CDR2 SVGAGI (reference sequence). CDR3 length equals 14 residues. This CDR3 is CASSYALSTDTQYF. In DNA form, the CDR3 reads TGTGCCAGCAGTTACGCCTTATCCACAGATACGCAGTATTTT.

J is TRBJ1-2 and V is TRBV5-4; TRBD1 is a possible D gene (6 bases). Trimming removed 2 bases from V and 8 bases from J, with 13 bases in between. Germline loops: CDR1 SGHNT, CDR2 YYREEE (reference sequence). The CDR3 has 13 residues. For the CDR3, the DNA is TGTGCCAGCAGCTTCACAGGGTCTGGGGGCTACACCTTC. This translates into CASSFTGSGGYTF.

CDR3 sequence (DNA): TGTGCCACCAGCAGAGACCGTATTAACACCGGGGAGCTGTTTTTT. Residues: CATSRDRINTGELFF. The V gene is TRBV15, the J gene TRBJ2-2; the D is unclear. Trimming cost V 0 bases and J 2 bases, with 7 bases left between them. This CDR3 is 15 amino acids long. Germline CDR1 reads LNHNV; CDR2 reads YYDKDF (reference sequence). The full variable domain, its missing parts supplied by reference TRBV15 and TRBJ2-2, is DAMVIQNPRYQVTQFGKPVTLSCSQTLNHNVMYWYQQKSSQAPKLLFHYYDKDFNNEADTPDNFQSRRPNTSFCFLDIRSPGLGDTAMYLCATSRDRINTGELFFGEGSRLTVL.

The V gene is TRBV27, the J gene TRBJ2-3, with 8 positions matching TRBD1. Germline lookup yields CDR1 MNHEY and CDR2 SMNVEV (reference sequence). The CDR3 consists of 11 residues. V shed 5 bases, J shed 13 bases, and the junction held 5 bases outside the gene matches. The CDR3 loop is CASSGPGQEYF. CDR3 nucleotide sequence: TGTGCCAGCAGTGGCCCGGGACAGGAGTATTTT.

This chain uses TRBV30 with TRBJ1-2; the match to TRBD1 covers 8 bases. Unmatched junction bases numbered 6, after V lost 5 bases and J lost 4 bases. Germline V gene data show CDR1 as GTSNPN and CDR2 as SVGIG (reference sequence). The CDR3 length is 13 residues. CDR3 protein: CAWQGALIYGYTF. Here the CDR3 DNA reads TGTGCCTGGCAGGGGGCCCTCATCTATGGCTACACCTTC.

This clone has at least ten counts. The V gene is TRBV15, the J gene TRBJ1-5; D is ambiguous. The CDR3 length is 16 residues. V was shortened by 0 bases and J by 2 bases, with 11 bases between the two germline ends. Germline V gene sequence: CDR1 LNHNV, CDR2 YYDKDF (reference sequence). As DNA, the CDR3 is TGTGCCACCAGCAGAGACCCATCTCTACGCAATCAGCCCCAGCATTTT. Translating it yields CATSRDPSLRNQPQHF.

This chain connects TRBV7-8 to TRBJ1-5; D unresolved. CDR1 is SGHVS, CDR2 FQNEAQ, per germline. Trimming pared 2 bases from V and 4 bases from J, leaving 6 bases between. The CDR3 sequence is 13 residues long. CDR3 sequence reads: CASSLQENQPQHF. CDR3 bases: TGTGCCAGCAGCTTACAGGAAAATCAGCCCCAGCATTTT.

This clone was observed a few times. The CDR3 DNA reads as TGCAGCGTTGAACAGCGGGGCCTAGATACGCAGTATTTT. This sequence encodes CSVEQRGLDTQYF. The J gene is TRBJ2-3, the V gene TRBV29-1; 7 bases fit TRBD2. V shed 2 bases and J 5 bases; nucleotides not matched to a gene: 4. CDR1 and CDR2 (germline): SQVTM, ANQGSEA. This CDR3 is 13 amino acids long.

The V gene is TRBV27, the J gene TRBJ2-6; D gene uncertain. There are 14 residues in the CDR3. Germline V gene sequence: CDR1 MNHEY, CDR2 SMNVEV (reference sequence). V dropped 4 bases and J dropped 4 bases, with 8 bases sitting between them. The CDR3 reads CASSWSNGANVLTF. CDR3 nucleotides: TGTGCCAGCAGTTGGAGCAACGGGGCCAACGTCCTGACTTTC. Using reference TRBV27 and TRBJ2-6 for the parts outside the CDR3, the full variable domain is EAQVTQNPRYLITVTGKKLTVTCSQNMNHEYMSWYRQDPGLGLRQIYYSMNVEVTDKGDVPEGYKVSRKEKRNFPLILESPSPNQTSLYFCASSWSNGANVLTFGAGSRLTVL.

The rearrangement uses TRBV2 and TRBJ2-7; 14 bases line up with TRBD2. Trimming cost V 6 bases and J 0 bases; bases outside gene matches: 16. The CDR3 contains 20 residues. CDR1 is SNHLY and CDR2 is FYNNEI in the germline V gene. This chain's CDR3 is CASRPFLRTSGGPSSYEQYF. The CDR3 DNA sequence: TGTGCCAGCAGACCATTTCTTAGGACTAGCGGGGGGCCAAGCTCCTACGAGCAGTACTTC. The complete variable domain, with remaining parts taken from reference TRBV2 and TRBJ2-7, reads EPEVTQTPSHQVTQMGQEVILRCVPISNHLYFYWYRQILGQKVEFLVSFYNNEISEKSEIFDDQFSVERPDGSNFTLKIRSTKLEDSAMYFCASRPFLRTSGGPSSYEQYFGPGTRLTVT.

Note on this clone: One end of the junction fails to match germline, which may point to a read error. The CDR3 spells CASRLQVSDNSPLHF. CDR3 DNA: TGTGCCAGCAGGCTACAGGTCTCCGATAATTCACCCCTCCACTTT. V is TRBV27 and J is TRBJ1-6, with TRBD1 as a possible D gene (5 bases). Germline CDR1 and CDR2: MNHEY and SMNVEV (reference sequence). This CDR3 is 15 amino acids long.

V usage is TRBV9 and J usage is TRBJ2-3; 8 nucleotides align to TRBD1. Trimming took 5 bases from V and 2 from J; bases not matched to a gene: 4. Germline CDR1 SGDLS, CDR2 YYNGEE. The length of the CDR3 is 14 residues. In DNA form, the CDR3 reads TGTGCCAGCAGGGAACAGGGGGACACAGATACGCAGTATTTT. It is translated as CASREQGDTDTQYF.

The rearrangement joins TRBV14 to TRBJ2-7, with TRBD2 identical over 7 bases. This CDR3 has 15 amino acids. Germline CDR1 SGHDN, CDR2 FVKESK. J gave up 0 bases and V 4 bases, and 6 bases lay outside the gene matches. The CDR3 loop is CASSRAGILSYEQYF. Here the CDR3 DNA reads TGTGCCAGCAGCCGAGCGGGAATTCTCTCCTACGAGCAGTACTTC.

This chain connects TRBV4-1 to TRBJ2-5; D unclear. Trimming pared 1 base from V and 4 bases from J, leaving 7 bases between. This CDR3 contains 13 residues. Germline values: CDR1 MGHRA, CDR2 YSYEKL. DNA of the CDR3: TGCGCCAGCAGCCAAGTTTTGGTAGAGACCCAGTACTTC. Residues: CASSQVLVETQYF.

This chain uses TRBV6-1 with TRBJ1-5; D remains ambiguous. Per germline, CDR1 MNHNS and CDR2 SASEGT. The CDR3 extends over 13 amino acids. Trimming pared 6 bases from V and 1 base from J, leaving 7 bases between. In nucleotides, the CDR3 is TGTGCCAGCAGGCAACAGAGCAATCAGCCCCAGCATTTT. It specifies CASRQQSNQPQHF.

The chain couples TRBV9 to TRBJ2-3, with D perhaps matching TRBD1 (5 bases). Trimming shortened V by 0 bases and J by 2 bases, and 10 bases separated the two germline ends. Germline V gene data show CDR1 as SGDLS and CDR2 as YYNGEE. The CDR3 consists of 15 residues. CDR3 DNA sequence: TGTGCCAGCAGCGTAGATGGCAGGGCCACAGATACGCAGTATTTT. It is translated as CASSVDGRATDTQYF.

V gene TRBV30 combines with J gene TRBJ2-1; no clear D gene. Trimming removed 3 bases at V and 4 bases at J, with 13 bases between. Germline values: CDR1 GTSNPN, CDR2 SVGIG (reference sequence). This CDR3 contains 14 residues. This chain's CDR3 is CAWSTQASYNEQFF. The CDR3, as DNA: TGTGCCTGGAGCACTCAGGCCTCTTACAATGAGCAGTTCTTC.

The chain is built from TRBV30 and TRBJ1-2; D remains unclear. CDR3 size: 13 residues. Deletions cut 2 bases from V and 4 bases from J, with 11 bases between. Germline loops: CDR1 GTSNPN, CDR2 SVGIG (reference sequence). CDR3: CAWSNSGLYGYTF. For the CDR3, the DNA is TGTGCCTGGAGTAATTCTGGACTCTATGGCTACACCTTC.

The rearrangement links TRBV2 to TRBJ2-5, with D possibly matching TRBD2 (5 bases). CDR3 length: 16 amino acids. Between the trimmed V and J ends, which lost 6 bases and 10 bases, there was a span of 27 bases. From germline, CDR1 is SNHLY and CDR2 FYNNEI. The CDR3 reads CASRASPGSRGLGQYF. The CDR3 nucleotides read TGTGCCAGCAGGGCCAGTCCCGGGTCCCGCGGGTTGGGCCAGTACTTC. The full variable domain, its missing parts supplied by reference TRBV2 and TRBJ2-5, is EPEVTQTPSHQVTQMGQEVILRCVPISNHLYFYWYRQILGQKVEFLVSFYNNEISEKSEIFDDQFSVERPDGSNFTLKIRSTKLEDSAMYFCASRASPGSRGLGQYFGPGTRLLVL.